Listed below are T cell receptor beta chains from one sample, sequenced in a study of T cell responses to AZD1222 COVID-19 vaccine. The protocol was immunoSEQ multiplex PCR, while the TCRdb copy is restricted to in-frame clones and leaves out a portion. The sample lists about 150,000 clones; more than 90% were seen once. Source: peripheral blood, taken 28 days after the second AZD1222 dose. The receptor source for this set is an adult who received the AZD1222 COVID-19 vaccine. The CDR3 runs from the conserved cysteine through the conserved F or W. A D gene is named only where the DNA matches it firmly. Some rows mark clone size as missing; the rest say once, few, many or name a class of expanded clone.

>TRBJ2-5|-|-|TRBV4-2
CASSQRGGPETQYF
TGTGCCAGCAGCCAAAGGGGGGGCCCCGAGACCCAGTACTTC
>TRBJ1-5|-|TRBD1|TRBV9
CASSAGQGMNQPQHF
TGTGCCAGCAGCGCAGGACAGGGGATGAATCAGCCCCAGCATTTT
>TRBJ2-3|-|TRBD2|TRBV6-5
CASSSPRGGSTDTQYF
TGTGCCAGCAGTTCCCCCCGGGGGGGTAGCACAGATACGCAGTATTTT
>TRBJ1-5|once|TRBD1|TRBV28
CASSLLFGDREQPQHF
TGTGCCAGCAGTTTATTGTTTGGGGACAGGGAACAGCCCCAGCATTTT
>TRBJ1-3|-|TRBD1|TRBV28
CASRDTGGSGNTIYF
TGTGCCAGCAGAGACACAGGGGGCTCTGGAAACACCATATATTTT
>TRBJ2-5|once|TRBD2|TRBV5-1
CASSIGGAGETQYF
TGCGCCTCCTCCATCGGGGGGGCGGGGGAGACCCAGTACTTC
>TRBJ2-4|-|-|TRBV7-9
CASSLSSGTPLAKNIQYF
TGTGCCAGCAGCTTATCTTCCGGGACACCACTAGCCAAAAACATTCAGTACTTC
>TRBJ2-7|-|TRBD2|TRBV27
CASTSLGLDSYEQYF
TGTGCCAGCACCTCCCTGGGACTAGACTCCTACGAGCAGTACTTC
>TRBJ1-6|-|-|TRBV6-1
CASSDGAWVSSYNSPLHF
TGTGCCAGCAGTGATGGAGCTTGGGTCAGCTCCTATAATTCACCCCTCCACTTT
>TRBJ2-2|-|-|TRBV6-5
CASSYSRTGELFF
TGTGCCAGCAGTTATAGCCGCACCGGGGAGCTGTTTTTT
>TRBJ2-7|-|-|TRBV5-4
CASSPRSGVDAYEQYF
TGTGCCAGCAGCCCTCGTTCGGGGGTCGACGCCTACGAGCAGTACTTC
>TRBJ2-5|-|-|TRBV3-1/TRBV3-2
CASSEGQETQYF
TGTGCCAGCAGCGAAGGGCAAGAGACCCAGTACTTC
>TRBJ2-7|-|TRBD1|TRBV11-2
CASSPPQGAHEQYF
TGTGCCAGCAGCCCCCCGCAGGGGGCCCACGAGCAGTACTTC
>TRBJ1-5|-|-|TRBV2
CASSGSPSPNQPQHF
TGTGCCAGCAGTGGAAGCCCATCACCCAATCAGCCCCAGCATTTT
>TRBJ2-3|-|-|TRBV2
CASSEISSWGENTDTQYF
TGTGCCAGCAGTGAAATTTCTTCGTGGGGGGAGAACACAGATACGCAGTATTTT
>TRBJ1-4|-|TRBD1|TRBV7-9
CASSSPTLRDRGGDLFF
TGTGCCAGCAGCTCTCCGACACTTAGGGACAGGGGAGGCGATCTGTTTTTT